The subject of this entry is one T cell receptor (beta chain). The CDR3 is 14 amino acids. CDR1 is SGDLS and CDR2 is YYNGEE in the germline V gene. V shed 0 bases, J shed 2 bases, and the junction held 1 base outside the gene matches. Original handling: Nucleated cell counts were estimated from reference gene primer amplification. Libraries were prepared by immunoSEQ multiplex PCR; TCRdb keeps only in-frame clonotypes and omits some of them. The DNA gave D and trimming, while V, J and clone size come from that table. The table records 45,000 to 55,000 clones, around 83% of them present only once. This entry comes from a study of blood T cell repertoires in COVID-19. Study-wide context: Acute and convalescent COVID-19 specimens originated in the United States, Italy and Spain. From T cells, B-cell-depleted T cells, or PBMCs came the material, which was cDNA or gDNA.

The rearrangement links TRBV9 to TRBJ1-2, with 7 positions matching TRBD1. The sequencing sample was made of peripheral blood. The TCR originated in a man in his 60s with active COVID-19. In DNA form, the CDR3 reads TGTGCCAGCAGCGTAGCGGGACAGAACTATGGCTACACCTTC. It codes for CASSVAGQNYGYTF. Drawing the rest from reference TRBV9 and TRBJ1-2, the complete variable domain is DSGVTQTPKHLITATGQRVTLRCSPRSGDLSVYWYQQSLDQGLQFLIQYYNGEERAKGNILERFSAQQFPDLHSELNLSSLELGDSALYFCASSVAGQNYGYTFGSGTRLTVV.